Sequencing of this T cell receptor (beta chain) was carried out in a study of T cells in Graves' hyperthyroidism and ophthalmopathy. Comments on this clonotype: Its cognate antigen is unknown.

Findings and limits, study-wide: A 13 V-J signature model discriminated ophthalmopathy versus stable hyperthyroidism.

Amplification yielded TCR beta CDR3 regions, with RNA transcripts as the source. HTBI primers drove first-round RT-PCR of the TCR CDR3. MiXCR was run by TCRdb on the multiplex PCR reads, yielding one entry per CDR3 protein. The sample holds around 540,000 distinct CDR3 sequences; 40% to 55% are singletons and the top ten take just under 8.5%. CDR1 is SEHNR, CDR2 FQNEAQ, per germline (reference sequence). With V trimmed by 1 base and J by 0 bases, 3 bases remained unmatched. This CDR3 comprises 16 residues. Patients counted as stable if ophthalmopathy did not develop within 18 months. The source is a woman aged 18-30 years with Graves' hyperthyroidism. The gene calls are TRBV7-9 and TRBJ1-3; 7 bases line up with TRBD1. Specimen: peripheral blood or thyroid tissue (not recorded which). CDR3 in DNA: TGTGCCAGCAGCTTAGGGACAGGAGTCTCTGGAAACACCATATATTTT. It yields the protein CASSLGTGVSGNTIYF.